One and the same sample provided the 12 T cell receptor beta chains below, sequenced in a study of blood T cell repertoires in COVID-19. TCRdb's copy holds only in-frame clones and misses some; the assay was immunoSEQ multiplex PCR. The data contain around 53,000 clones, around 79% of them singletons. Input material: peripheral blood. The receptors here all came from a man aged 65 to 79 with active or convalescent COVID-19.

This clone has just a few counts. V and J are TRBV3-1 (or the pseudogene TRBV3-2) and TRBJ2-2; D not certain. The CDR3 totals 14 residues. The V and J ends lost 3 bases and 4 bases respectively, with 9 bases between them. Germline V CDR1 and CDR2: LGHDT, YNNKEL (reference sequence). CDR3 sequence: CASSHPTGTGELFF. The DNA of the CDR3 is TGTGCCAGCAGCCACCCAACCGGCACCGGGGAGCTGTTTTTT.

This chain connects TRBV28 to TRBJ1-5; D is unresolved. Germline-derived CDR1 and CDR2 are MDHEN and SYDVKM. Trimming stripped 3 bases from V and 9 bases from J, with 15 bases between. The CDR3 runs to 14 residues. The CDR3 bases are TGTGCCAGCAGTTTTTCCGACGGGGTCGGGCCCCAGCATTTT. Translation gives CASSFSDGVGPQHF.

V usage is TRBV5-6 and J usage is TRBJ1-1; 8 nucleotides align to TRBD1. The CDR3 contains 17 residues. Trimming at V came to 3 bases and at J to 1 base, leaving 11 bases not matched to a gene. From germline, CDR1 is SGHDT and CDR2 YYEEEE. The CDR3, as DNA: TGTGCCAGCAGCTCCAAATGGACAGGGCTCAGGAACACTGAAGCTTTCTTT. Protein: CASSSKWTGLRNTEAFF.

The gene calls are TRBV19 and TRBJ1-4; tentative D call: TRBD1 (6 bases). CDR3 length: 16 residues. The germline V gene encodes CDR1 LNHDA and CDR2 SQIVND (reference sequence). Trimming cost V 4 bases and J 3 bases, with 15 bases left between them. CDR3 amino acids: CASSKTQGIANEKLFF. The CDR3 coding sequence is TGTGCCAGTAGTAAAACTCAGGGGATCGCTAATGAAAAACTGTTTTTT.

V and J are TRBV6-1 and TRBJ1-3; D perhaps matches TRBD1 (5 bases). CDR1 is MNHNS and CDR2 is SASEGT in the germline V gene. V shed 3 bases and J shed 4 bases, with 13 bases lying between them. The CDR3 has 15 amino acids. The CDR3 sequence: CASSESMGPGNTIYF. DNA for the CDR3: TGTGCCAGCAGTGAGTCGATGGGGCCGGGAAACACCATATATTTT.

This sequence joins TRBV19 and TRBJ2-5, with TRBD1 matching over 7 bases. CDR3 length equals 14 residues. Germline loops: CDR1 LNHDA, CDR2 SQIVND (reference sequence). The trim removed 6 bases at V and 1 base at J, leaving 5 bases unmatched. CDR3 coding DNA: TGTGCCAGTAGCCCGGGACAGACCCAAGAGACCCAGTACTTC. It specifies CASSPGQTQETQYF.

The V and J genes are TRBV28 and TRBJ2-3, with D tentatively TRBD1 (5 bases). This CDR3 spans 15 amino acids. V lost 6 bases and J lost 5, with 18 bases in between. Germline V lookup: CDR1 MDHEN, CDR2 SYDVKM. In DNA, the CDR3 is TGTGCCAGCAGCCGTATAGGGGCAGGGTTAGATACGCAGTATTTT. Its translation: CASSRIGAGLDTQYF.

This clone was observed a single time. V usage is TRBV18 and J usage is TRBJ1-1, with 10 nucleotides matching TRBD1. The junction had 3 bases not matched to a gene; V was cut back by 3 bases and J by 2 bases. From germline, CDR1 is KGHSH and CDR2 LQKENI. This CDR3 has 15 residues. The CDR3 protein is CASSPGQGFNTEAFF. In DNA form, the CDR3 reads TGTGCCAGCTCACCGGGACAGGGGTTTAACACTGAAGCTTTCTTT.

The J gene is TRBJ1-4, the V gene TRBV25-1; unclear D gene. This CDR3 has 16 residues. Per the germline V gene, CDR1 is MGHDK and CDR2 is SYGVNS. Between the trimmed V and J ends, which lost 7 bases and 5 bases, there was a span of 20 bases. In DNA, the CDR3 is TGTGCCAGCACCCCAACGGGGAGAGGGTCGAATGAAAAACTGTTTTTT. Translated, it gives CASTPTGRGSNEKLFF.

The chain employs TRBV7-3 and TRBJ2-5; D might be TRBD2 (7 bases). CDR3 length: 14 amino acids. Germline CDR1 and CDR2: SGHTA and FQGTGA. Deletions cut 5 bases from V and 6 bases from J, with 16 bases between. CDR3 residues: CASSPGGPSQTQYF. The CDR3 region has the DNA TGTGCCAGCAGCCCGGGGGGCCCCAGCCAGACCCAGTACTTC.

This chain connects TRBV9 to TRBJ2-3, with 9 bases identical to TRBD2. CDR1 is SGDLS and CDR2 is YYNGEE in the germline V gene. J gave up 0 bases and V 3 bases, and 2 bases lay outside the gene matches. This CDR3 is built from 15 residues. As DNA, the CDR3 is TGTGCCAGCAGCGGTACTAGCGGGAGCACAGATACGCAGTATTTT. This translates into CASSGTSGSTDTQYF.

The rearrangement links TRBV2 to TRBJ1-5; TRBD1 matches at 8 bases. Trimming at V came to 7 bases and at J to 7 bases, leaving 6 bases not matched to a gene. This CDR3 comprises 13 residues. From germline, CDR1 is SNHLY and CDR2 FYNNEI. CDR3 coding DNA: TGTGCCAGCATCGCGGACAGGGACCAGCCCCAGCATTTT. Its protein product is CASIADRDQPQHF.